Shown below are 3 T cell receptor beta chains from a single sample sequenced in a study of regulatory T cells in long-lasting Graves disease. Stated time point: persistent/refractory GD, antithyroid drugs over 5 years with positive TRAb. RNA isolated from PBMCs was used to make the TCR library. Arm-PCR of CDR3 regions and iRepertoire HTBI primers were the basis on which TCR beta libraries were built. In TCRdb, the multiplex PCR reads were re-called with MiXCR into one record per CDR3 protein. The sample lists about 400,000 distinct CDR3 sequences, less than 25% occurring once. Sequencing used peripheral blood mononuclear cells (PBMCs), obtained when the disease was refractory, from a patient treated with antithyroid drugs. These receptors originate from a female donor with Graves disease.

This clonotype was seen many times. V gene TRBV20-1 combines with J gene TRBJ1-2, with a weak D call TRBD1 (6 bases). The CDR3 totals 13 residues. V lost 5 bases and J lost 7, with 17 bases in between. Germline V gene lookup returns CDR1 DFQATT and CDR2 SNEGSKA (reference sequence). This CDR3 is CSADRPQGLGYTF. DNA of the CDR3: TGCAGTGCTGATAGGCCCCAGGGGCTTGGCTACACCTTC.

This chain connects TRBV5-4 to TRBJ2-7; D is undetermined. The CDR3 extends over 14 amino acids. Trimming removed 0 bases at V and 6 bases at J, with 13 bases between. Germline CDR1 reads SGHNT; CDR2 reads YYREEE (reference sequence). CDR3 in DNA: TGTGCCAGCAGCTTGGGGGATACGCCGGCCGAGCAGTACTTC. As protein: CASSLGDTPAEQYF.

This clonotype was found many times. The V call is TRBV2, the J call TRBJ2-2; D may be TRBD2 (5 bases). Germline-derived CDR1 and CDR2 are SNHLY and FYNNEI. This CDR3 is 15 amino acids long. V was cut by 4 bases and J by 0 bases, with 9 bases left in between. The CDR3 nucleotides are TGTGCCAGCAGTGTGAGGGCTTCGAACACCGGGGAGCTGTTTTTT. Amino acid sequence: CASSVRASNTGELFF.